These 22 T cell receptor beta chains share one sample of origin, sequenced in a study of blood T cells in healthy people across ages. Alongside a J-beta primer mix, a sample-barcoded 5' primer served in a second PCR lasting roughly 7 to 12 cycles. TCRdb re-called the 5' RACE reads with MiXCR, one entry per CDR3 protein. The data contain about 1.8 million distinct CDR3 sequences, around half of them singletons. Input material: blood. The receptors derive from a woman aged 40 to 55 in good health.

Here the CDR3 reads CASSLGGYTETQYF. CDR3 DNA sequence: TGCGCCAGCAGCTTAGGAGGGTATACAGAGACCCAGTACTTC. The chain joins TRBV5-1 to TRBJ2-5; possibly TRBD2 for D (6 bases). Germline CDR1 reads SGHRS; CDR2 reads YFSETQ. V was clipped by 2 bases and J by 4 bases, with 12 bases between them. This CDR3 is 14 amino acids long.

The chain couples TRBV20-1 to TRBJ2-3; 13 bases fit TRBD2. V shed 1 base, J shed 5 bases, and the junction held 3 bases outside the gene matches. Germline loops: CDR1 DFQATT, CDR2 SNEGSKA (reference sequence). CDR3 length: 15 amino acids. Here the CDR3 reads CSARGTSGGRDTQYF. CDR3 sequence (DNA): TGCAGTGCTAGAGGGACTAGCGGGGGTAGAGATACGCAGTATTTT.

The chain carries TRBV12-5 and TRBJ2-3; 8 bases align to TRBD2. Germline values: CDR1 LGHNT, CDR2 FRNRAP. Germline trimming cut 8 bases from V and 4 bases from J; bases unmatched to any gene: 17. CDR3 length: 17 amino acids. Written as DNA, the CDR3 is TGTGCTAGTAGTTCTACTATAGCGGGGAAGCTCCCAGATACGCAGTATTTT. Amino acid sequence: CASSSTIAGKLPDTQYF.

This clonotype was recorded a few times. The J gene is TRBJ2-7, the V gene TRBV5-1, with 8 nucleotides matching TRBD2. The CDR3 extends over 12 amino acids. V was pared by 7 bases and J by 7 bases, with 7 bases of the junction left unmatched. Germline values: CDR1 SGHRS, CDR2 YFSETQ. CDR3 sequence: CASASGGREQYF. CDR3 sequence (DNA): TGCGCCAGCGCCTCGGGGGGGAGAGAGCAGTACTTC.

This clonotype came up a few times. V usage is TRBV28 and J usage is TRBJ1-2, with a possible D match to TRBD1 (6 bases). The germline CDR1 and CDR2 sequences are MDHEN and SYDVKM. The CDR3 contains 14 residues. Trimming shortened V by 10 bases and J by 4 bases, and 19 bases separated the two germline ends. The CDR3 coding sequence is TGTGCCATCGACTCGACAGGAGGATCCTATGGCTACACCTTC. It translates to CAIDSTGGSYGYTF.

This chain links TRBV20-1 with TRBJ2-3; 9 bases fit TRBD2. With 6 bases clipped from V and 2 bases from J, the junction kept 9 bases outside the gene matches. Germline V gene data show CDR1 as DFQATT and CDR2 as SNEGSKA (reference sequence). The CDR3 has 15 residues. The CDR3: CSAPSERGDTDTQYF. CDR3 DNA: TGCAGTGCCCCATCCGAGCGGGGGGACACAGATACGCAGTATTTT.

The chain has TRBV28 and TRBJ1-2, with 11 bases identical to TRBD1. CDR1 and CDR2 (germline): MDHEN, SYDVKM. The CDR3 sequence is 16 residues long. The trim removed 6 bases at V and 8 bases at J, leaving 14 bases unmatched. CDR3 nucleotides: TGTGCCAGCAGAGAGGGGATTGGACAGGGGGCGCAGGGCTACACCTTC. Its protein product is CASREGIGQGAQGYTF.

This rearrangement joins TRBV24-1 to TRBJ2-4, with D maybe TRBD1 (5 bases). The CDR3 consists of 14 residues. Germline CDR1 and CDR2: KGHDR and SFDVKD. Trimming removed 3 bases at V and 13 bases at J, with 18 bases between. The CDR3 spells CATSDAQGYNEQYF. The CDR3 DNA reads TGTGCCACCAGTGATGCGCAGGGATACAATGAGCAGTACTTC.

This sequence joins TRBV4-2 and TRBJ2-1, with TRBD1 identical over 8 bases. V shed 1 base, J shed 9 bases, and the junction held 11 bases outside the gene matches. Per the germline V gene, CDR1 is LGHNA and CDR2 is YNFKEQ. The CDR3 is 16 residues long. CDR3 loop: CASSQVWGQVRSEQFF. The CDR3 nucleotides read TGTGCCAGCAGCCAAGTATGGGGACAGGTCAGGTCTGAGCAGTTCTTC.

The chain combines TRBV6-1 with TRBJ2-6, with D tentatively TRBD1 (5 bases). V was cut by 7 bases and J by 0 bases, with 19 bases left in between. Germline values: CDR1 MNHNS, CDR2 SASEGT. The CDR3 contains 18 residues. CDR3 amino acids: CASTTGGRVFSGANVLTF. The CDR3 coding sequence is TGTGCCAGCACTACCGGTGGCAGGGTCTTCTCTGGGGCCAACGTCCTGACTTTC.

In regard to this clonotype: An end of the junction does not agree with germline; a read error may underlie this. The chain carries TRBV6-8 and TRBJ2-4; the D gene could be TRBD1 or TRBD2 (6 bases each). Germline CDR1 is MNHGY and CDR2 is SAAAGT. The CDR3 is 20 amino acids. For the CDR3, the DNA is TGTGCCAGCAGTTACTCTCAAGGGCCCCAGGGGACTCCAGCCAAAAGCATTCAGTACTTC. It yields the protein CASSYSQGPQGTPAKSIQYF.

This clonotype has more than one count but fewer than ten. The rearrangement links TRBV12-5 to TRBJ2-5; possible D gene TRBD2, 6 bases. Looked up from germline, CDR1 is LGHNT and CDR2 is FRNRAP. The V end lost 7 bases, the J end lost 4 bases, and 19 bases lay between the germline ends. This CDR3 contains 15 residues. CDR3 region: CASASPGEVVETQYF. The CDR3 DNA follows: TGTGCTAGTGCCTCGCCGGGGGAGGTGGTAGAGACCCAGTACTTC.

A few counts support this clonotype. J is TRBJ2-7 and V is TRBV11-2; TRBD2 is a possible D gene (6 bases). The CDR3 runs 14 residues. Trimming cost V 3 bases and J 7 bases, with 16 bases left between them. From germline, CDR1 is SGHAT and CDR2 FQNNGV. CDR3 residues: CASSFQSLGGEQYF. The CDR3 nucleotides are TGTGCCAGCAGCTTCCAAAGCCTGGGGGGTGAGCAGTACTTC.

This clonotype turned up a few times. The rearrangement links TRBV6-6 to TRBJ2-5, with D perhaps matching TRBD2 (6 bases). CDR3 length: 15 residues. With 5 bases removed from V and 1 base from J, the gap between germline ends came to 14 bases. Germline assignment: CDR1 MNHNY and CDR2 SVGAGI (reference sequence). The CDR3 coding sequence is TGTGCCAGCAGTCCAATACGGGGGAGCCAAGAGACCCAGTACTTC. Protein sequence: CASSPIRGSQETQYF.

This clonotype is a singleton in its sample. The CDR3 spells CASSLEGRPLGYGYTF. CDR3 coding DNA: TGTGCCAGCAGCTTAGAGGGCCGCCCTCTAGGATATGGCTACACCTTC. V and J are TRBV7-9 and TRBJ1-2; no clear D. The CDR3 contains 16 residues. Trimming removed 1 base at V and 5 bases at J, with 17 bases between. Germline lookup yields CDR1 SEHNR and CDR2 FQNEAQ (reference sequence).

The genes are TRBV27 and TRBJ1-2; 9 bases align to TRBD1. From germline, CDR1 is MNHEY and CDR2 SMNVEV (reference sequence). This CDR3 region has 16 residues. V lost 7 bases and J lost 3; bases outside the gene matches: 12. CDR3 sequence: CASKQQGAALDYGYTF. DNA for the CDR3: TGTGCCAGCAAGCAACAGGGGGCGGCCCTCGACTATGGCTACACCTTC.

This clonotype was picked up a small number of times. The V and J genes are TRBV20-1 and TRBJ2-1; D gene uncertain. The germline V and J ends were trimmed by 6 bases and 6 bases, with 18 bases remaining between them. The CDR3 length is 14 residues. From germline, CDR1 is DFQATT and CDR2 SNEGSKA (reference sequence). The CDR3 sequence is CSAPKQVWSNEQFF. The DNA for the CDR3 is TGCAGTGCCCCCAAGCAGGTGTGGTCCAATGAGCAGTTCTTC.

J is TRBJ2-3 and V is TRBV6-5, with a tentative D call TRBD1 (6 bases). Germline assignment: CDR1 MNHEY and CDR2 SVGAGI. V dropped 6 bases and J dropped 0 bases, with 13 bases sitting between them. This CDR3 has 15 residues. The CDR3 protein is CASRNQGLSTDTQYF. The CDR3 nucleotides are TGTGCCAGCAGAAACCAGGGGCTTAGCACAGATACGCAGTATTTT.

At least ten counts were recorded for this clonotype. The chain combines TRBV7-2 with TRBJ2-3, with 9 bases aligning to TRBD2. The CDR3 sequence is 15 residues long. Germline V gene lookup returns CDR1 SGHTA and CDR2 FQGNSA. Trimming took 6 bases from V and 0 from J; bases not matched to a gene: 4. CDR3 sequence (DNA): TGTGCCAGCAGTTCTAGCGGGGTTAGCACAGATACGCAGTATTTT. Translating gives CASSSSGVSTDTQYF.

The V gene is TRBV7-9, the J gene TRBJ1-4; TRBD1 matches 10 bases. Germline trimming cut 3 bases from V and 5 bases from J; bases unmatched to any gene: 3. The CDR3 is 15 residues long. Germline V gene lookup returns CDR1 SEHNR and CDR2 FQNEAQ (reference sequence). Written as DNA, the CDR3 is TGTGCCAGCAGCTTCCTGGACAGGGGGAATGAAAAACTGTTTTTT. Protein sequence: CASSFLDRGNEKLFF.

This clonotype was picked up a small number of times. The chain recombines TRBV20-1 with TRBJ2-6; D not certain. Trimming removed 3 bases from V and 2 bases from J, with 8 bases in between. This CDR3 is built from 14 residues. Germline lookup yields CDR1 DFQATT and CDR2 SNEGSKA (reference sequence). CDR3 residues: CSARGGAGANVLTF. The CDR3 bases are TGCAGTGCTAGGGGCGGCGCTGGGGCCAACGTCCTGACTTTC.

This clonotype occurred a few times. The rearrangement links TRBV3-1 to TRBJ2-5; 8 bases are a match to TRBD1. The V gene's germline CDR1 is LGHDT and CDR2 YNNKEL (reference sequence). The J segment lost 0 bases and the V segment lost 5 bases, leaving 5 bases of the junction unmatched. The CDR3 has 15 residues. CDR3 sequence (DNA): TGTGCCAGCAGCAGGGACAGGATTTACCAAGAGACCCAGTACTTC. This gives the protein CASSRDRIYQETQYF.